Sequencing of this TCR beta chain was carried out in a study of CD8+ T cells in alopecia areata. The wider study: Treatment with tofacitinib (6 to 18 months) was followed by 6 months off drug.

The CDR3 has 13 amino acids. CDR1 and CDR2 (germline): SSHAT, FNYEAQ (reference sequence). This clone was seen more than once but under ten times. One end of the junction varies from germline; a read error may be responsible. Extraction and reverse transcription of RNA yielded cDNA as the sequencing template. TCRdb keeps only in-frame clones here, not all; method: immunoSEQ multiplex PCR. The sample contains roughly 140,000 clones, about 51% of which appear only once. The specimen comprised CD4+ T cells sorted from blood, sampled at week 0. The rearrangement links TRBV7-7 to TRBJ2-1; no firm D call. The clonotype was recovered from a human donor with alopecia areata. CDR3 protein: CASSLTMNNEQFF. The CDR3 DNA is TGTGCTAGCAGCTTAACGATGAACAATGAGCAGTTCTTC.